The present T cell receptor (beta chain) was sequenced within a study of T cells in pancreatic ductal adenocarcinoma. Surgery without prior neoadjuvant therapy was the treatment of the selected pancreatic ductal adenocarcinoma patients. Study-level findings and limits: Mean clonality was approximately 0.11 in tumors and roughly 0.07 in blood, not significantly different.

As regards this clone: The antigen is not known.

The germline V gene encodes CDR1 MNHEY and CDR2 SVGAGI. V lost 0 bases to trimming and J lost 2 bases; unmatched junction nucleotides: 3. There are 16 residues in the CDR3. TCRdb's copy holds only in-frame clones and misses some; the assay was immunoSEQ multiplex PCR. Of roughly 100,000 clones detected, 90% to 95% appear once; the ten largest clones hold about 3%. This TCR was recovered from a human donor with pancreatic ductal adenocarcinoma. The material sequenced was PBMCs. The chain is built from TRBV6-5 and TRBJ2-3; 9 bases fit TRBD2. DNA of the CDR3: TGTGCCAGCAGTTACTCAGCGGGAGGAGACACAGATACGCAGTATTTT. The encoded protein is CASSYSAGGDTDTQYF.